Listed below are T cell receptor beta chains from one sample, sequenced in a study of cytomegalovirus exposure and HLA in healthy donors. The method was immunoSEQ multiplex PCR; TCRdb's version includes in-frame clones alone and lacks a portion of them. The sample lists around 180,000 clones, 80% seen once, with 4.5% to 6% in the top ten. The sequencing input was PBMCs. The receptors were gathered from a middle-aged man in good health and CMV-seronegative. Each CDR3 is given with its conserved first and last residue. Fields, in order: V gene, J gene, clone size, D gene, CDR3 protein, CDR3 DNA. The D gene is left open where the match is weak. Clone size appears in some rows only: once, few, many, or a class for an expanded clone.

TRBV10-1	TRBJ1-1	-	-	CASTETLTENTEAFF	TGCGCCAGCACCGAAACGTTGACAGAGAACACTGAAGCTTTCTTT
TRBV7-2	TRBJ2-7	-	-	CASSLVRGSYEQYF	TGTGCCAGCAGCTTAGTGCGGGGCTCCTACGAGCAGTACTTC
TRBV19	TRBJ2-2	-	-	CASSTPGELFF	TGTGCCAGTAGTACCCCTGGGGAGCTGTTTTTT
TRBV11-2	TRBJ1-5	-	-	CASSLDRRNQPQHF	TGTGCCAGCAGCTTAGACAGGAGGAATCAGCCCCAGCATTTT
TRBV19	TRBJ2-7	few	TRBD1	CASSMDRDRGPYEQYF	TGTGCCAGTAGTATGGACCGGGACAGAGGACCCTACGAGCAGTACTTC
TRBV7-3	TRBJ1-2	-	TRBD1	CASSPGTGEGYTF	TGTGCCAGCAGCCCTGGGACAGGGGAAGGCTACACCTTC
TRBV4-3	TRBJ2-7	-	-	CASSQDRSGPYEQYF	TGCGCCAGCAGCCAAGATAGGAGCGGGCCTTACGAGCAGTACTTC
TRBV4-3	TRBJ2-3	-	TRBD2	CASSQEWAGGLAGDTQYF	TGCGCCAGCAGCCAAGAATGGGCCGGCGGACTAGCGGGAGATACGCAGTATTTT
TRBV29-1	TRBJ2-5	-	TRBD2	CSVQTSGALQETQYF	TGCAGCGTACAGACTAGCGGGGCACTACAAGAGACCCAGTACTTC
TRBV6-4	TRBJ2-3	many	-	CASSASGTDTQYF	TGTGCCAGCAGTGCTAGCGGCACAGATACGCAGTATTTT
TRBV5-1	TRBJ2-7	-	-	CASSLVGLSGEQYF	TGCGCCAGCAGCTTGGTTGGTCTTTCGGGGGAGCAGTACTTC
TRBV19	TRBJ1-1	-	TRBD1	CASSTGGNTEAFF	TGTGCCAGTAGTACAGGGGGCAACACTGAAGCTTTCTTT
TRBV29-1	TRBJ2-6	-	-	CSASRDTDSGANVLTF	TGCAGCGCCTCGAGGGACACGGACTCTGGGGCCAACGTCCTGACTTTC
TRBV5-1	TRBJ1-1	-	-	CASSMTGPNTEAFF	TGCGCCAGCAGCATGACAGGTCCTAACACTGAAGCTTTCTTT
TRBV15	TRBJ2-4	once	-	CATSRDKGADLAKNIQYF	TGTGCCACCAGCAGAGATAAAGGGGCGGATTTAGCCAAAAACATTCAGTACTTC
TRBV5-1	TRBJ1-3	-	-	CASSPDGDSGNTIYF	TGCGCCAGCAGCCCGGACGGGGACTCTGGAAACACCATATATTTT
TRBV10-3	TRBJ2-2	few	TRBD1	CAISGTGGGELFF	TGTGCCATCAGTGGGACAGGCGGCGGGGAGCTGTTTTTT
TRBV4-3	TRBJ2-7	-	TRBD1	CASGDRDEQYF	TGCGCCAGCGGGGACAGAGACGAGCAGTACTTC
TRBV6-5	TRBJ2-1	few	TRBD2	CASSSGTSGAYNEQFF	TGTGCCAGCAGTTCCGGGACTAGCGGGGCATACAATGAGCAGTTCTTC
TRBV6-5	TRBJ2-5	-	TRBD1	CASSPGQGGRETQYF	TGTGCCAGCAGTCCGGGACAGGGAGGTCGAGAGACCCAGTACTTC
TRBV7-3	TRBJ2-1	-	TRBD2	CASRTSGSDEQFF	TGTGCCAGCCGGACTAGCGGGAGTGATGAGCAGTTCTTC
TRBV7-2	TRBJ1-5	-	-	CASSQRGQGNQPQHF	TGTGCCAGCAGCCAAAGGGGTCAGGGCAATCAGCCCCAGCATTTT
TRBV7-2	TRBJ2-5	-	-	CASSPTLAALETQYF	TGTGCCAGCAGCCCAACCTTGGCTGCCTTAGAGACCCAGTACTTC
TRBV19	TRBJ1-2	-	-	CASNPPGEGPSGYTF	TGTGCCAGTAACCCGCCGGGGGAGGGCCCAAGTGGCTACACCTTC
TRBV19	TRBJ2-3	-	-	CASSITRGTDTQYF	TGTGCCAGTAGTATAACAAGGGGTACAGATACGCAGTATTTT
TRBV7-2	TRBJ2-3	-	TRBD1	CASTGARTGGVDTQYF	TGTGCCAGCACCGGGGCAAGGACAGGGGGAGTCGATACGCAGTATTTT
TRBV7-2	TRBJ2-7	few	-	CASSLGGGASYEQYF	TGTGCCAGCAGCTTGGGAGGGGGGGCATCCTACGAGCAGTACTTC
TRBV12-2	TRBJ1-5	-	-	CASRLATGQGRANQPQHF	TGTGCAAGTCGCTTAGCTACAGGACAGGGGCGCGCCAATCAGCCCCAGCATTTT
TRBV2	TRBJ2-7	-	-	CASYDRTGNDSYEQYF	TGTGCCAGCTATGACCGGACTGGAAACGACTCCTACGAGCAGTACTTC
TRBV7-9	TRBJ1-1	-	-	CASSFSGGGYTEAFF	TGTGCCAGCAGCTTTTCGGGAGGGGGTTACACTGAAGCTTTCTTT
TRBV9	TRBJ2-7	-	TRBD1	CASSVAQGSTEQYF	TGTGCCAGCAGCGTAGCACAGGGGTCTACCGAGCAGTACTTC
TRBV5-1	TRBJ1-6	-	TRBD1	CASSLGQGNSPLHF	TGCGCCAGCAGCTTAGGACAGGGGAATTCACCCCTCCACTTT
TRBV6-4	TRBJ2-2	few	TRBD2	CASSEWTSGRAGELFF	TGTGCCAGCAGTGAATGGACTAGCGGGAGGGCCGGGGAGCTGTTTTTT
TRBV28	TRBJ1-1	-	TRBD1	CASRAAGGWNTEAFF	TGTGCCAGCAGAGCCGCAGGGGGCTGGAACACTGAAGCTTTCTTT
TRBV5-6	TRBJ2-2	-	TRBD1	CASSSGTGAGTGELFF	TGTGCCAGCAGCTCGGGGACAGGGGCTGGCACCGGGGAGCTGTTTTTT
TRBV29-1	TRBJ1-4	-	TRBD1	CSVYGQGVGKLFF	TGCAGCGTTTACGGACAGGGGGTTGGAAAACTGTTTTTT
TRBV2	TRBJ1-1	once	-	CASTEAAQNGRTEAFF	TGTGCCAGCACCGAGGCAGCGCAAAACGGGAGGACTGAAGCTTTCTTT